This entry concerns a single T cell receptor beta chain. This CDR3 is 15 amino acids long. Germline assignment: CDR1 SEHNR and CDR2 FQNEAQ (reference sequence). V was pared by 2 bases and J by 5 bases, with 5 bases of the junction left unmatched. The record originates from a study of T cell responses to AZD1222 COVID-19 vaccine. Profiling relied on immunoSEQ multiplex PCR, and the TCRdb table lists in-frame clones only, not all of them. The table lists some 180,000 clones, approximately 91% of them singletons, with about 1.8% in the top ten. This specimen consisted of peripheral blood, obtained 28 days after the second AZD1222 dose. V and J are TRBV7-9 and TRBJ1-4; TRBD1 matches at 7 bases. The TCR originated in an adult who received the AZD1222 COVID-19 vaccine. In DNA, the CDR3 is TGTGCCAGCAGCTTAACCGGGACAGAGAATGAAAAACTGTTTTTT. It specifies CASSLTGTENEKLFF.